These 4 T cell receptor beta chains were sequenced from one sample in a study of spatial heterogeneity in lung cancer. Each CDR3 protein gets one entry after TCRdb re-called the 5' RACE reads with MiXCR. Of about 85,000 distinct CDR3 sequences in the sample, 15% to 25% were seen once. As to time point: sample taken at primary tumor resection. From tumor, nontumor lung or frozen PBMC, whole RNA was taken unsorted for sequencing. Material: PBMCs, obtained at surgery. Every receptor here comes from a male donor with early-stage non-small cell lung cancer.

This clonotype appeared a few times. CDR3 protein: CASRYRAVNTEAFF. The CDR3 bases are TGTGCCAGCAGGTACAGGGCAGTGAACACTGAAGCTTTCTTT. This chain connects TRBV6-5 to TRBJ1-1, with D possibly being TRBD1 (6 bases). The germline V gene has CDR1 MNHEY and CDR2 SVGAGI. CDR3 length: 14 residues. V lost 6 bases to trimming and J lost 0 bases, with 11 bases between them.

This clonotype was counted many times. The chain recombines TRBV20-1 with TRBJ1-1; TRBD1 agrees at 8 bases. V lost 6 bases, J lost 4 bases, and 7 bases stayed unmatched. The CDR3 has 13 amino acids. From germline, CDR1 is DFQATT and CDR2 SNEGSKA (reference sequence). CDR3 in amino acids: CSAAGGLGTEAFF. In nucleotides, the CDR3 is TGCAGTGCCGCAGGGGGCTTGGGCACTGAAGCTTTCTTT.

The chain recombines TRBV28 with TRBJ2-5; 7 bases are a match to TRBD1. Germline V gene lookup returns CDR1 MDHEN and CDR2 SYDVKM. The CDR3 totals 15 residues. Trimming took 2 bases from V and 5 from J; bases not matched to a gene: 8. The CDR3 sequence is CASSLPTGDGETQYF. Here the CDR3 DNA reads TGTGCCAGCAGTTTACCCACAGGGGATGGGGAGACCCAGTACTTC.

In its sample, this clonotype was seen a few times. The chain uses TRBV19 and TRBJ2-3, with 9 bases lining up with TRBD2. With V trimmed by 3 bases and J by 2 bases, 6 bases remained unmatched. The CDR3 runs to 16 residues. Germline V CDR1 and CDR2: LNHDA, SQIVND (reference sequence). The CDR3 protein is CASSMRSGGTTDTQYF. CDR3 nucleotide sequence: TGTGCCAGTAGTATGAGGAGCGGGGGGACCACAGATACGCAGTATTTT.